Each of the 26 T cell receptor beta chains below was sequenced from the same sample in a study of blood T cell repertoires in COVID-19. Clones were read by immunoSEQ multiplex PCR, and TCRdb kept only the in-frame ones, dropping some. Among approximately 100,000 clones listed, roughly two thirds were seen once. Input material: peripheral blood. Receptors originate from an elderly man with acute or convalescent COVID-19.

The genes are TRBV28 and TRBJ1-2, with D tentatively TRBD1 (6 bases). Germline lookup yields CDR1 MDHEN and CDR2 SYDVKM. The CDR3 consists of 16 residues. Trimming removed 6 bases at V and 1 base at J, with 18 bases between. The CDR3 DNA is TGTGCCAGCAGCCAAGCCGGTGGCAGGGGTAACTATGGCTACACCTTC. Translating gives CASSQAGGRGNYGYTF.

The chain couples TRBV6-5 to TRBJ1-1; no definite D call. There are 11 residues in the CDR3. Germline assignment: CDR1 MNHEY and CDR2 SVGAGI. Trimming pared 7 bases from V and 2 bases from J, leaving 5 bases between. The CDR3 DNA is TGTGCCAGCACAGAAAACACTGAAGCTTTCTTT. Its protein product is CASTENTEAFF.

The CDR3 here is CASSVGGPKEQFF. CDR3 in DNA: TGTGCCAGTAGTGTTGGAGGGCCGAAGGAGCAGTTCTTC. The rearrangement joins TRBV19 to TRBJ2-1; D is perhaps TRBD2 (6 bases). Trimming removed 5 bases at V and 10 bases at J, with 15 bases between. This CDR3 comprises 13 residues. Germline lookup yields CDR1 LNHDA and CDR2 SQIVND (reference sequence).

The CDR3 loop reads CSVGVGAGDEQFF. DNA of the CDR3: TGCAGCGTTGGCGTAGGGGCGGGAGACGAGCAGTTCTTC. The rearrangement uses TRBV29-1 and TRBJ2-1, with 7 nucleotides matching TRBD2. Germline trimming cut 4 bases from V and 10 bases from J; bases unmatched to any gene: 10. CDR1 and CDR2 (germline): SQVTM, ANQGSEA. The CDR3 is 13 amino acids.

The chain is built from TRBV27 and TRBJ1-5; no reliable D call. Germline CDR1 and CDR2: MNHEY and SMNVEV (reference sequence). The V end lost 2 bases, the J end lost 3 bases, and 8 bases lay between the germline ends. The length of the CDR3 is 14 residues. The CDR3 nucleotides read TGTGCCAGCAGTTTAAACAGCATCAATCAGCCCCAGCATTTT. Encoded protein: CASSLNSINQPQHF.

The chain carries TRBV9 and TRBJ2-5; weak D call: TRBD2 (7 bases). In germline, CDR1 is SGDLS, CDR2 YYNGEE. Deletions cut 3 bases from V and 6 bases from J, with 15 bases between. This CDR3 spans 14 amino acids. The CDR3 DNA reads as TGTGCCAGCAGCGATGGGGGGGGCGGAAAGACCCAGTACTTC. It yields the protein CASSDGGGGKTQYF.

This chain connects TRBV2 to TRBJ2-1; 9 bases are a match to TRBD2. The ends lost 6 bases at V and 7 bases at J; junction bases unmatched: 7. This CDR3 region has 14 residues. Germline V gene sequence: CDR1 SNHLY, CDR2 FYNNEI. The CDR3 nucleotides read TGTGCCAGCAGCGAGGGACTAGCAATGAATGAGCAGTTCTTC. Translating it yields CASSEGLAMNEQFF.

This chain links TRBV19 with TRBJ1-1, with D perhaps TRBD1 (5 bases). The germline V and J ends were trimmed by 3 bases and 5 bases, with 13 bases remaining between them. The length of the CDR3 is 14 residues. Germline-derived CDR1 and CDR2 are LNHDA and SQIVND (reference sequence). The CDR3 spells CASSIDRQRTEAFF. The CDR3 DNA reads as TGTGCCAGTAGTATTGACAGACAGAGGACTGAAGCTTTCTTT.

The chain uses TRBV6-5 and TRBJ1-3, with 7 bases fitting TRBD1. The CDR3 sequence is 14 residues long. The J segment lost 1 base and the V segment lost 6 bases, leaving 3 bases of the junction unmatched. CDR1 MNHEY and CDR2 SVGAGI come from the germline V gene. CDR3 in DNA: TGTGCCAGCAGATTGACAGGGTCTGGAAACACCATATATTTT. Protein: CASRLTGSGNTIYF.

This clone was observed a few times. J is TRBJ1-5 and V is TRBV4-3; 8 positions agree with TRBD1. CDR3 size: 15 residues. The V gene end was trimmed by 0 bases and the J gene end by 7 bases; junction bases not matched to a gene: 5. Germline V gives CDR1 LGHNA, CDR2 YSLEER. The CDR3 here is CASSQERTGIQPQHF. The CDR3 region has the DNA TGCGCCAGCAGCCAAGAGCGGACAGGGATCCAGCCCCAGCATTTT.

The chain uses TRBV4-1 and TRBJ2-7; D possibly corresponds to TRBD1 (6 bases). This CDR3 has 15 amino acids. CDR1 is MGHRA, CDR2 YSYEKL, per germline. The V end was cut by 0 bases, the J end by 4 bases, with 13 bases between. DNA for the CDR3: TGCGCCAGCAGCCAAGACAGGGGATCGGGTTACGAGCAGTACTTC. Translated: CASSQDRGSGYEQYF.

The chain has TRBV4-3 and TRBJ2-3, with a weak D call TRBD2 (6 bases). Per the germline V gene, CDR1 is LGHNA and CDR2 is YSLEER. V dropped 0 bases and J dropped 0 bases, with 10 bases sitting between them. There are 16 residues in the CDR3. This CDR3 reads CASSQDRGSSTDTQYF. The CDR3 region has the DNA TGCGCCAGCAGCCAAGATCGGGGGTCTAGCACAGATACGCAGTATTTT.

This clone has just a few counts. This sequence joins TRBV11-2 and TRBJ2-1; 11 positions agree with TRBD2. Trimming cost V 0 bases and J 6 bases; bases outside gene matches: 7. The CDR3 covers 17 residues. CDR1 SGHAT and CDR2 FQNNGV come from the germline V gene. The CDR3 region is CASSLDLVTSGGNEQFF. The CDR3 DNA sequence: TGTGCCAGCAGCTTAGATCTGGTAACTAGCGGGGGCAATGAGCAGTTCTTC.

This clone showed up many times. The V gene is TRBV2, the J gene TRBJ1-1; D uncertain. V dropped 6 bases and J dropped 7 bases, with 15 bases sitting between them. The CDR3 is made up of 13 amino acids. From germline, CDR1 is SNHLY and CDR2 FYNNEI. The CDR3 DNA follows: TGTGCCAGCAGCAAGACACCCACCTTTGAAGCTTTCTTT. Translation gives CASSKTPTFEAFF. The variable domain in full, with the rest retrieved from reference TRBV2 and TRBJ1-1, is EPEVTQTPSHQVTQMGQEVILRCVPISNHLYFYWYRQILGQKVEFLVSFYNNEISEKSEIFDDQFSVERPDGSNFTLKIRSTKLEDSAMYFCASSKTPTFEAFFGQGTRLTVV.

In its sample, this clone was seen a few times. J is TRBJ2-7 and V is TRBV27; 7 bases map to TRBD2. The J segment lost 4 bases and the V segment lost 8 bases, leaving 11 bases of the junction unmatched. This CDR3 is built from 14 residues. Germline CDR1 MNHEY, CDR2 SMNVEV (reference sequence). The chain's CDR3 is CASLPSAGVYEQYF. CDR3 in DNA: TGTGCCAGCCTCCCGTCGGCGGGAGTATACGAGCAGTACTTC.

This clone was observed a single time. The rearrangement uses TRBV15 and TRBJ2-5; 7 bases align to TRBD1. Germline trimming cut 5 bases from V and 1 base from J; bases unmatched to any gene: 7. Germline CDR1 LNHNV, CDR2 YYDKDF (reference sequence). The CDR3 is 15 residues long. CDR3 sequence reads: CATSSGQTVQETQYF. For the CDR3, the DNA is TGTGCCACCAGCTCGGGACAGACGGTCCAAGAGACCCAGTACTTC.

This sequence joins TRBV7-3 and TRBJ2-2, with a possible D match to TRBD2 (5 bases). V lost 8 bases to trimming and J lost 3 bases, with 7 bases between them. Germline lookup yields CDR1 SGHTA and CDR2 FQGTGA. This CDR3 has 12 amino acids. The CDR3 DNA follows: TGTGCCAGCGGGAGTGACACCGGGGAGCTGTTTTTT. As protein: CASGSDTGELFF.

The J gene is TRBJ1-1, the V gene TRBV5-4; TRBD1 agrees at 9 bases. Germline trimming cut 4 bases from V and 5 bases from J; bases unmatched to any gene: 6. Germline V gene lookup returns CDR1 SGHNT and CDR2 YYREEE (reference sequence). This CDR3 has 14 residues. The CDR3: CASSLGQGGTEAFF. The CDR3 DNA sequence: TGTGCCAGCAGCCTGGGACAGGGTGGAACTGAAGCTTTCTTT.

The chain couples TRBV5-6 to TRBJ2-1, with D perhaps matching TRBD1 (7 bases). Germline CDR1 and CDR2: SGHDT and YYEEEE. The V and J ends lost 1 base and 8 bases respectively, with 10 bases between them. CDR3 length: 13 residues. The CDR3 reads CASSLRGTDEQFF. CDR3 sequence (DNA): TGTGCCAGCAGCTTGCGCGGGACAGATGAGCAGTTCTTC. Combining the CDR3 with reference TRBV5-6 and TRBJ2-1 gives the whole variable domain DAGVTQSPTHLIKTRGQQVTLRCSPKSGHDTVSWYQQALGQGPQFIFQYYEEEERQRGNFPDRFSGHQFPNYSSELNVNALLLGDSALYLCASSLRGTDEQFFGPGTRLTVL.

This chain joins TRBV18 and TRBJ2-7; 8 nucleotides agree with TRBD1. Germline assignment: CDR1 KGHSH and CDR2 LQKENI. This CDR3 has 15 residues. J lost 3 bases, V lost 0 bases, and 4 bases had no gene match. Written as DNA, the CDR3 is TGTGCCAGCTCACCACCTTCCGGACAGGGCTACGAGCAGTACTTC. This gives the protein CASSPPSGQGYEQYF.

The chain carries TRBV12-3 or TRBV12-4 and TRBJ2-1; tentatively, D is TRBD2 (6 bases). The V and J ends lost 5 bases and 9 bases respectively, with 14 bases between them. The CDR3 is made up of 13 amino acids. The CDR3 DNA reads TGTGCCAGCAGTGGGGTCAAGGAGGGTGAGCAGTTCTTC. Amino acids: CASSGVKEGEQFF.

This rearrangement joins TRBV3-1 (or the pseudogene TRBV3-2) to TRBJ1-1; possibly TRBD1 for D (5 bases). Germline V gene lookup returns CDR1 LGHDT and CDR2 YNNKEL (reference sequence). CDR3 length: 11 residues. The germline V and J ends were trimmed by 5 bases and 11 bases, with 12 bases remaining between them. CDR3 nucleotides: TGTGCCAGCAGCTGGGCGGGGGTCGCTTTCTTT. The encoded protein is CASSWAGVAFF.

The count of this clone is one. The CDR3 protein is CASSRDRGIATNEKLFF. As DNA, the CDR3 is TGTGCCAGCTCAAGGGACAGGGGAATTGCAACTAATGAAAAACTGTTTTTT. V gene TRBV18 combines with J gene TRBJ1-4, with 10 bases identical to TRBD1. Germline V lookup: CDR1 KGHSH, CDR2 LQKENI. Trimming cost V 5 bases and J 0 bases; bases outside gene matches: 6. The CDR3 is 17 residues long.

The chain uses TRBV7-3 and TRBJ2-1, with 9 positions matching TRBD2. CDR1 and CDR2 from the germline V gene are SGHTA and FQGTGA. V lost 2 bases, J lost 5 bases, and 4 bases stayed unmatched. This CDR3 has 15 amino acids. This CDR3 reads CASSLASGINNEQFF. In DNA form, the CDR3 reads TGTGCCAGCAGCTTAGCTAGCGGGATAAACAATGAGCAGTTCTTC. The full variable domain, in which reference TRBV7-3 and TRBJ2-1 provide the parts outside the CDR3, is GAGVSQTPSNKVTEKGKYVELRCDPISGHTALYWYRQSLGQGPEFLIYFQGTGAADDSGLPNDRFFAVRPEGSVSTLKIQRTERGDSAVYLCASSLASGINNEQFFGPGTRLTVL.

This sequence joins TRBV30 and TRBJ2-7; D is possibly TRBD2 (6 bases). CDR1 and CDR2 (germline): GTSNPN, SVGIG (reference sequence). V was shortened by 4 bases and J by 0 bases, with 7 bases between the two germline ends. The CDR3 has 12 amino acids. CDR3 nucleotide sequence: TGTGCCTGGACTAGCGACTCCTACGAGCAGTACTTC. It yields the protein CAWTSDSYEQYF.

V usage is TRBV5-4 and J usage is TRBJ2-5, with 11 bases lining up with TRBD2. Trimming removed 4 bases from V and 5 bases from J; junction bases left unmatched: 13. The germline V gene encodes CDR1 SGHNT and CDR2 YYREEE (reference sequence). The CDR3 sequence is 17 residues long. The CDR3 spells CASSPGGSGRASETQYF. For the CDR3, the DNA is TGTGCCAGCAGCCCCGGCGGTAGCGGGAGGGCCTCGGAGACCCAGTACTTC.